This TCR beta chain was captured by sequencing in a study of identical twins. Study outcomes and limitations: Zero-insertion findings could be partly confounded by invariant cells (MAIT and iNKT cells).

This CDR3 is built from 15 residues. V was clipped by 5 bases and J by 0 bases, with 13 bases between them. Germline loops: CDR1 SNHLY, CDR2 FYNNEI. This clonotype was seen a few times. Its target is unknown. With template switching, a universal primer site was added, and the cDNA carried unique molecular identifiers. In TCRdb, the 5' RACE reads were re-called with MiXCR into one record per CDR3 protein. The table records about 720,000 distinct CDR3 sequences, 8.5% to 9% of them present only once. These records were also assigned to another study, of yellow fever vaccine responses in identical twins.

The V call is TRBV2, the J call TRBJ1-2; perhaps TRBD1 as D (5 bases). This receptor was identified in a young woman in good health. Material: PBMCs. CDR3 in DNA: TGTGCCAGCAGTCCGGGGGGGTTAGCTAACTATGGCTACACCTTC. It encodes CASSPGGLANYGYTF.